This TCR beta chain is from a study of shared clonotypes between healthy human individuals. This clone was counted a few times. The table came from immunoSEQ multiplex PCR; TCRdb's copy has only in-frame clones and leaves some out. The data show 190,000 or so clones, approximately 61% seen once. CDR1 is SGHAT and CDR2 is FQNNGV in the germline V gene. The V end lost 0 bases, the J end lost 9 bases, and 9 bases lay between the germline ends. The CDR3 runs 12 residues. This TCR derives from a man aged 30 to 45 in good health. Sequenced sample: memory CD4+ T cells sorted from blood. The subset was: CD45RA-negative fraction. V usage is TRBV11-2 and J usage is TRBJ2-7; D perhaps matches TRBD1 (5 bases). The CDR3 DNA sequence: TGTGCCAGCAGCTTAGAGGCCCAGGGGCAGTACTTC. Amino acid sequence: CASSLEAQGQYF.